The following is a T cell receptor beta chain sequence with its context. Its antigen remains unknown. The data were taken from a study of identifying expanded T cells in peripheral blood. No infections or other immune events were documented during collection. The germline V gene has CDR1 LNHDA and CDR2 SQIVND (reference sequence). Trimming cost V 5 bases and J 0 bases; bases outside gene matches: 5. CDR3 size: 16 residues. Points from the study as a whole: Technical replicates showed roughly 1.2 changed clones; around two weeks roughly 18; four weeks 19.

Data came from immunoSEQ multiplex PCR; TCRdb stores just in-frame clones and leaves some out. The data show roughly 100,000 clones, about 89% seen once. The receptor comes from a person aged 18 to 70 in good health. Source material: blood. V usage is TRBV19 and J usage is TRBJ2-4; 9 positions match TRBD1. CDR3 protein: CASSPGTGIAKNIQYF. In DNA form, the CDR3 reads TGTGCCAGTAGTCCAGGGACAGGGATAGCCAAAAACATTCAGTACTTC. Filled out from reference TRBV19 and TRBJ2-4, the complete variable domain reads DGGITQSPKYLFRKEGQNVTLSCEQNLNHDAMYWYRQDPGQGLRLIYYSQIVNDFQKGDIAEGYSVSREKKESFPLTVTSAQKNPTAFYLCASSPGTGIAKNIQYFGAGTRLSVL.